Detailed here is one T cell receptor beta chain. Generated by immunoSEQ multiplex PCR, the TCRdb table keeps only in-frame clones and is missing some. The sample lists about 310,000 clones, roughly 86% occurring once. The data belong to a study of blood T cell repertoires in COVID-19. Per the germline V gene, CDR1 is MGHRA and CDR2 is YSYEKL. The length of the CDR3 is 14 residues. The V gene end was trimmed by 4 bases and the J gene end by 4 bases; junction bases not matched to a gene: 5. The gene calls are TRBV4-1 and TRBJ2-7; 9 bases fit TRBD1. This TCR was sampled from a woman aged 25-40 years who had recovered from COVID-19. Sequencing was carried out using PBMCs or T cells enriched from blood (not recorded which). CDR3 protein: CASSPSGTGYEQYF. The CDR3 DNA sequence: TGCGCCAGCAGCCCTTCCGGGACAGGGTACGAGCAGTACTTC.